This section outlines one TCR beta chain sequence together with its context. Its antigen is currently unknown. This CDR3 has 13 amino acids. Germline V CDR1 and CDR2: LNHDA, SQIVND (reference sequence). Trimming took 7 bases from V and 8 from J, leaving 16 bases between them. The record originates from a study of OX40 agonist ivuxolimab in advanced cancers. As for the study in general: The study enrolled dose-escalation patients with hepatocellular carcinoma, melanoma, renal cell or head and neck cancer. Findings of the study overall: Circulating CD4+ and CD8+ T cells showed clonal expansion by week 6 at 0.1 to 3.0 mg/kg. Nonresponders, in some cases, also had low normalized T-cell clonal expansion.

Sequencing was performed with immunoSEQ multiplex PCR; in TCRdb, only in-frame clones are kept and a portion is missing. The table shows 65,000 to 80,000 clones, with roughly 86% occurring only once. Sample: CD4+ or CD8+ T cells sorted from blood, taken in a trial of the OX40 agonist ivuxolimab. V is TRBV19 and J is TRBJ2-3; unclear D gene. The TCR sequence derives from an adult with an advanced solid tumor such as melanoma, head and neck, liver or kidney cancer. The CDR3 reads CASTATKPGTQYF. The CDR3, as DNA: TGTGCCAGTACCGCGACCAAGCCGGGTACGCAGTATTTT.